This T cell receptor beta chain emerged from a study of T cell responses to AZD1222 COVID-19 vaccine. Profiling relied on immunoSEQ multiplex PCR, and the TCRdb table lists in-frame clones only, not all of them. The table includes about 130,000 clones, approximately 89% detected once. Germline V gene lookup returns CDR1 SEHNR and CDR2 FQNEAQ (reference sequence). V was pared by 5 bases and J by 5 bases, with 8 bases between. The CDR3 sequence is 12 residues long. The J gene is TRBJ2-3, the V gene TRBV7-9; no clear D. The material was peripheral blood, obtained 28 days after the second AZD1222 dose. The receptor's source is an adult who received the AZD1222 COVID-19 vaccine. The CDR3 nucleotides read TGTGCCAGCAGCCCCTACCAAGATACGCAGTATTTT. It codes for CASSPYQDTQYF.